This T cell receptor beta chain was identified in a study of PD-1 blockade in classical Hodgkin lymphoma (dated by TCRdb to 2020 to 2022). Study-wide context: Nivolumab dosing was 3 mg/kg intravenously every 2 weeks, continuing until either disease progression or unacceptable toxicity. The study used CyTOF and TCR beta sequencing to define a peripheral blood immune signature of response to PD-1 blockade in classical Hodgkin lymphoma. Broader findings and caveats from the paper: The study was limited to a single clinical trial cohort, and causes of repertoire differences, possibly disease activity or prior therapy, remained undefined. Diversity was lower in patients who began nivolumab less than 1 year after ASCT, so these patients were left out of later analyses to avoid confounding by immune reconstitution. Baseline TCR diversity was reported to be lower in newly diagnosed patients than in healthy donors and to be lower still in relapsed/refractory patients. Baseline diversity similar to that of newly diagnosed patients was observed in trial patients achieving complete response, whereas significantly lower diversity was observed in partial responders and progressors. CD4+ but not CD8+ TCR diversity rose significantly by C4D1 (p=0.0027 vs p=0.16), most apparent in complete responders (p=0.02).

The sample's time point label, decoded: cycle 4 day 1 (C4D1), after 6 weeks of nivolumab. Every trial patient had relapsed after autologous stem cell transplantation, and cohorts A, B and C differed in prior brentuximab vedotin exposure. Using a Miltenyi CD4+ T cell isolation kit, CD4+ T cells were purified from thawed PBMCs through magnetic negative selection. The trial cohort comprised 56 patients with relapsed/refractory classical Hodgkin lymphoma whose best overall responses were complete response, partial response or progressive disease. In the multi-cohort phase II CheckMate 205 trial, trial patients received single-agent nivolumab. An independent review committee assessed best overall response by applying the 2007 International Working Group response criteria. Trial PBMCs were collected just before the start of nivolumab (C1D1) and during therapy at cycle 2 day 1 and cycle 4 day 1. After peripheral blood was drawn into 8 mL Vacutainer Cell Preparation Tubes, PBMCs were isolated by centrifugation and then cryopreserved. Purified CD4+ and CD8+ fractions were generated only in cases for which an additional PBMC sample was available. Magnetically labelled cells were depleted on LS columns in a quadroMACS separator, and the flow-through was collected as the purified fraction.

Worth noting for this clone: Which antigen it targets is not known. No qualities accompany the bases; no much larger clone lies one base away.

The Qiagen DNeasy kit was used to extract genomic DNA both from unsorted PBMCs and from the negatively selected CD4+ and CD8+ fractions. TCR beta CDR3 regions were subjected to amplification by immunoSEQ multiplex PCR with primers that anneal to V and J segments. A synthetic immune receptor repertoire was used to minimize amplification bias, and any residual bias was removed computationally once sequencing was done. From the authors' description of their analysis: Repertoire diversity was quantified as the Shannon entropy index using custom Python scripts. Unsorted, CD4+ and CD8+ repertoires were examined separately, except in combined analyses, for which CD4+ and CD8+ sequences were merged in silico. Clonal expansion was defined as at least a 2-fold frequency increase after treatment relative to C1D1, with a pseudocount of 0.5 for undetected baseline clones. Clones with 0 or 1 copy at C1D1 were classified as singleton clones, and clones with 2 or more copies were classified as non-singleton clones. Clones expanded in unsorted samples were labelled as CD4+, CD8+ or unknown by matching protein sequences in sorted samples from the same patient. Wilcoxon tests on paired samples were used to test changes in diversity from C1D1 to C4D1. TCRdb holds this immuneACCESS table with in-frame rearrangements only. Some clones are missing; in checked studies, unresolved V genes explain under half, and the rest has no known cause. V, J and clone size reflect that table, while D and trimming were determined from the DNA. This sample lists fewer than 35,000 clones; about 93% were detected once. Around 0.3% of the sample belongs to the ten largest clones.

The CDR3 holds 19 amino acids from the cysteine to the phenylalanine. Here the CDR3 DNA is all that survives: 57 bases in frame from base 1. The germline V gene specifies SGHTA as CDR1 and FQGTGA as CDR2. Trimming takes 5 bases off V and 5 bases off J; junction bases not matched to a gene: 16. The TCR originated in a human donor with classical Hodgkin lymphoma. The receptor chain draws on TRBV7-3 and TRBJ2-2, and TRBD2 aligns with 11 junction nucleotides. The sample here was CD4+ T cells from blood, taken before the fourth cycle of nivolumab. The sequenced DNA is TGTGCCAGCAGCCTCCCAGTTAGCGGGAGGGCCTGGGAGACCGGGGAGCTGTTTTTT. Its coded protein is CASSLPVSGRAWETGELFF.